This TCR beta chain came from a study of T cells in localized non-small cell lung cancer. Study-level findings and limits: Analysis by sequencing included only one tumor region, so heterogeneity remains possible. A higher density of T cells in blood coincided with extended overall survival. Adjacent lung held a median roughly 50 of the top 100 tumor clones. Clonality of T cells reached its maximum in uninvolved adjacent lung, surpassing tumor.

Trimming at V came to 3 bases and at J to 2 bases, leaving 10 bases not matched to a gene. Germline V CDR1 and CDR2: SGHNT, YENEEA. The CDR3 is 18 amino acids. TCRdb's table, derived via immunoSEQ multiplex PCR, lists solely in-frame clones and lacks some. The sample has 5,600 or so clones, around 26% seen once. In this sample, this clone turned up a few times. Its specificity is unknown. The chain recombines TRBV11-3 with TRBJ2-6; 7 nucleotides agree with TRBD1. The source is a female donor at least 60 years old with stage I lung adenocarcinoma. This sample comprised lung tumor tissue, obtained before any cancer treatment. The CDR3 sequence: CASSLVAAQGAGANVLTF. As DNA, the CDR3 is TGTGCCAGCAGCTTGGTGGCGGCCCAGGGGGCTGGGGCCAACGTCCTGACTTTC.